What follows is one T cell receptor (beta chain) and its context. This specimen comes from a study of blood T cell repertoires in COVID-19. Study-level information: Collection of acute and convalescent COVID-19 samples took place in the United States, Italy and Spain. Sources were T cells, B-cell-depleted T cells, or PBMCs; the material itself was cDNA or gDNA.

V was pared by 6 bases and J by 1 base, with 13 bases between. The CDR3 has 15 residues. Germline-derived CDR1 and CDR2 are MNHEY and SVGEGT. Original data processing: Estimation of nucleated cell counts relied on the amplification of reference gene primers. Clones were sequenced by immunoSEQ multiplex PCR, and TCRdb holds only the in-frame ones, with some missing. V, J and clone size derive from that table, while D and trimming were established from the DNA sequence. The top ten hold less than 3.5% of the sample, which has under 200,000 clones, 65% to 85% seen once. The chain carries TRBV6-2 or TRBV6-3 and TRBJ1-3, with D unresolved. The source material was peripheral blood. The clonotype comes from a woman aged 55-70 years with acute or convalescent COVID-19. CDR3 sequence (DNA): TGTGCCAGCAGCCGCCCCGGGAGATCTGGAAACACCATATATTTT. Protein: CASSRPGRSGNTIYF.